The entry that follows covers one T cell receptor beta chain sequence. This clonotype was observed a few times. What antigen it recognizes has not been identified. No base-level quality is on record; no much larger clone is a single base apart. PBMCs were isolated by Ficoll-Paque density gradient centrifugation. Sequenced on an Illumina NovaSeq 6000. TCRalpha and TCRbeta cDNA libraries were built by 5'RACE with constant-segment primers, adding sample barcodes and unique molecular identifiers. Trizol reagent was used to extract RNA from every sample. The libraries were amplified in two PCR steps, and the second step added a second sample barcode and Illumina TruSeq adapters. Libraries were sequenced on an Illumina NovaSeq with 2 x 150 bp paired-end reads. The authors' pipeline ran thus. With migec v1.2.7, reads were demultiplexed and then collapsed into UMI-guided consensus sequences. Using mixcr v2.1.11, UMI consensuses were aligned to TRA and TRB V and J templates and then assembled into clonotypes. A clonotype was counted as expanded or contracted only when both edgeR and NoisET called the clonotype significant, with the noise models trained on biological replicates. For edgeR calls, a false discovery rate-adjusted p below 0.01 and a log2 fold-change threshold of 1 were applied. As an exploratory analysis of dynamics, max-normalized trajectories of the 1000 most abundant clonotypes were examined by PCA with hierarchical clustering. Separately sequenced CD4+ and CD8+ repertoires were used to assign a CD4 or CD8 phenotype to each responding clone. The public reads were run again by TCRdb, first through fastp at Q25 and then through MiXCR, and only productive beta chains were kept. Entries that share a CDR3 protein sequence are merged under the most common genes and DNA. TCRdb's processing, not the authors', yielded these V and J calls. Present in this sample are under 150,000 distinct CDR3 sequences, roughly 20% of which were seen just once. The top ten clonotypes cover approximately 40% of the sample.

The data derive from a study of T-cell memory formation after mild COVID-19 (dated by TCRdb to 2020 to 2023). Looking at the study overall: Most TCR sequence clusters were specific to one of the two donors. The cohort was made up of two young adult volunteers, one female and one male, who were previously healthy. T-cell clones expanding and contracting after mild COVID-19 in a couple of donors were tracked by longitudinal TCRalpha and TCRbeta repertoire sequencing.

The full study reports these points: The study included only a couple of mild cases, and larger cohorts that include severe cases with pre-infection samples were judged to be necessary. Clones contracting from day 15 to 85 had balanced CD4/CD8 phenotypes, while a second wave expanding from day 15 to 37 was biased towards CD4+. SARS-CoV-2 specificity was not confirmed for the second-wave clones peaking on day 37. Contracting CD4+ clones were located mainly in the CM and EM memory subsets, whereas CD8+ clones were found to be enriched in EMRA. Some responding clones were detected in pre-infection memory, which suggested that pre-existing cross-reactive memory T cells had joined the SARS-CoV-2 response.

Sequenced input: PBMCs or a T cell subset sorted from them (not recorded which). The receptor's source is a young man who had mild COVID-19 (a few samples of this study predate the infection). The sample titles of this study are shuffled in the database, so cell type and time point are left out; the donor was told from shared clones.

The CDR3 here reads CASSSQGGAVWHEQYF. The DNA is TGTGCCAGCAGTTCACAGGGGGGGGCTGTATGGCACGAGCAGTACTTC. The chain employs TRBV6-6 and TRBJ2-7; the D gene is perhaps TRBD1, on 8 matching bases. Including the terminal cysteine and phenylalanine, the CDR3 comprises 16 residues. Just CDR3 DNA is preserved here, 48 bases in frame from base 1. For CDR1 and CDR2, the germline V gene (reference sequence) lists MNHNY and SVGAGI. V was cut back by 4 bases and J by 5 bases, leaving a gap of 21 bases between them.